Below, 13 T cell receptor beta chains from the same sample are listed, as sequenced in a study of glioma-infiltrating T cells. Using RNA template, CDR3s of TCR alpha and beta were amplified with iRepertoire arm-PCR. MiXCR, run by TCRdb on the multiplex PCR reads, gives a single entry per CDR3 protein. The profile covers 150,000 to 200,000 distinct CDR3 sequences, with about 46% appearing a single time and roughly 5.2% taken by the ten largest. Input material: glioma tissue, nonneoplastic brain tissue, or PBMCs (not recorded which). These receptors originate from a human donor with low-grade glioma or glioblastoma, undergoing nonglioma brain surgery, or in good health (not recorded which).

This clonotype came up many times. This chain links TRBV6-1 with TRBJ1-1; a possible D gene is TRBD1 (6 bases). The ends were cut back, 6 bases at V and 4 bases at J, with 15 bases in the middle. Germline V lookup: CDR1 MNHNS, CDR2 SASEGT. The CDR3 consists of 14 residues. Here the CDR3 reads CASSLQGETTEAFF. CDR3 sequence (DNA): TGTGCCAGCAGCCTACAGGGAGAGACCACTGAAGCTTTCTTT.

This clonotype appeared many times. This chain connects TRBV11-2 to TRBJ1-1; D may be TRBD1 (5 bases). Per germline, CDR1 SGHAT and CDR2 FQNNGV. Trimming cost V 5 bases and J 4 bases, with 11 bases left between them. The CDR3 is 13 residues long. CDR3 sequence (DNA): TGTGCCAGCAGCCTAGGAACAGGCACTGAAGCTTTCTTT. It is translated as CASSLGTGTEAFF.

In the case of this clonotype: A much bigger clone sits one base away, suggesting this may be a read error. The V and J genes are TRBV20-1 and TRBJ2-3; the D gene is possibly TRBD2 (7 bases). CDR3 size: 16 residues. With 3 bases removed from V and 3 bases from J, the gap between germline ends came to 19 bases. Germline CDR1 is DFQATT and CDR2 is SNEGSKA (reference sequence). This CDR3 reads CSASLRGGGRTDTQYF. The CDR3 coding sequence is TGCAGTGCTAGTTTAAGGGGAGGGGGGAGAACAGATACGCAGTATTTT.

The V and J genes are TRBV6-5 and TRBJ1-1, with TRBD1 identical over 7 bases. The CDR3 contains 13 residues. Germline loops: CDR1 MNHEY, CDR2 SVGAGI. CDR3 protein: CAGSSDRASEAFF. DNA for the CDR3: TGTGCAGGCAGTTCAGACAGGGCCTCTGAAGCTTTCTTT.

Remarks on this clonotype: This could be a read error, since a much larger clone is one nucleotide away. This rearrangement joins TRBV20-1 to TRBJ2-1; D is perhaps TRBD1 or TRBD2 (5 bases each). Germline V gives CDR1 DFQATT, CDR2 SNEGSKA (reference sequence). The CDR3 runs 12 residues. CDR3 nucleotides: TGCAGTGCTAGCGGGGCAAACAATCAGCAGTTCTTC. This translates into CSASGANNQQFF.

This clonotype was seen a handful of times. Because it lacks the conserved phenylalanine or tryptophan at the end, this CDR3 is likely a read error. The chain has TRBV7-2 and TRBJ1-5; D is uncertain. CDR3 size: 14 residues. The germline V gene encodes CDR1 SGHTA and CDR2 FQGNSA. V was clipped by 3 bases and J by 1 base, with 7 bases between them. The CDR3 is CASSFLGSNQPQHL. CDR3 coding DNA: TGTGCCAGCAGCTTTCTCGGGAGCAATCAGCCCCAGCATCTT.

This clonotype came up once. This may stem from a read error, because a much larger clone lies one nucleotide away. V is TRBV28 and J is TRBJ2-1, with 11 bases aligning to TRBD2. V lost 8 bases and J lost 2; bases outside the gene matches: 2. This CDR3 region has 14 residues. The germline gives CDR1 MDHEN, CDR2 SYDVKM. CDR3 sequence: CASGTSGPYNEQFF. The CDR3 DNA is TGTGCCAGCGGGACTAGCGGCCCCTACAATGAGCAGTTCTTC.

With regard to this clonotype: A junction boundary mismatches the germline segment, possibly from a read error. This CDR3 is CASSSLTGHTGAFF. CDR3 nucleotide sequence: TGTGCCAGCAGTTCACTTACAGGGCACACTGGAGCTTTCTTC. The rearrangement links TRBV27 to TRBJ1-1, with TRBD1 as a possible D gene (6 bases). The length of the CDR3 is 14 residues. Germline V gene lookup returns CDR1 MNHEY and CDR2 SMNVEV (reference sequence).

The table lists this clonotype with many counts. The rearrangement joins TRBV28 to TRBJ2-7; TRBD2 agrees at 12 bases. CDR3 length: 15 residues. V was clipped by 4 bases and J by 2 bases; unmatched bases: 3. Per germline, CDR1 MDHEN and CDR2 SYDVKM. The CDR3 DNA reads as TGTGCCAGCAGTTCCCTAGCGGGAGGGCCCTACGAGCAGTACTTC. Protein: CASSSLAGGPYEQYF. Filled out from reference TRBV28 and TRBJ2-7, the complete variable domain reads DVKVTQSSRYLVKRTGEKVFLECVQDMDHENMFWYRQDPGLGLRLIYFSYDVKMKEKGDIPEGYSVSREKKERFSLILESASTNQTSMYLCASSSLAGGPYEQYFGPGTRLTVT.

As regards this clonotype: This clone may be a read error of a much larger clone one base away. Here the CDR3 DNA reads TGCAGTGCTAGAGATAATGGGGGAGGGGGCGAGCAGTACTTC. It specifies CSARDNGGGGEQYF. The chain couples TRBV20-1 to TRBJ2-7, with D possibly TRBD2 on 7 matching bases. CDR3 length: 14 residues. CDR1 is DFQATT, CDR2 SNEGSKA, per germline (reference sequence). V was cut by 0 bases and J by 6 bases, with 15 bases left in between.

This clonotype showed up many times. The chain employs TRBV27 and TRBJ2-7, with 8 bases lining up with TRBD1. From germline, CDR1 is MNHEY and CDR2 SMNVEV (reference sequence). The CDR3 is 15 amino acids. V gave up 3 bases and J gave up 4 bases; unmatched junction bases: 8. The CDR3 sequence is CASSFTGTGPYEQYF. DNA for the CDR3: TGTGCCAGCAGTTTTACCGGGACAGGACCTTACGAGCAGTACTTC.

This chain joins TRBV2 and TRBJ1-5; TRBD1 is a possible D gene (6 bases). Germline V gives CDR1 SNHLY, CDR2 FYNNEI. Trimming left V 6 bases short and J 2 bases short, with 14 bases between. The CDR3 has 15 residues. This CDR3 reads CASRIQGSGNQPQHF. Here the CDR3 DNA reads TGTGCCAGCAGAATACAGGGTTCGGGCAATCAGCCCCAGCATTTT.

CDR3 residues: CASTMTRGTEAFF. CDR3 bases: TGTGCCAGCACCATGACAAGAGGCACTGAAGCTTTCTTT. The V and J genes are TRBV7-8 and TRBJ1-1; no firm D call. The CDR3 runs to 13 residues. CDR1 is SGHVS and CDR2 is FQNEAQ in the germline V gene. The V and J ends lost 7 bases and 4 bases respectively, with 13 bases between them.